This T cell receptor (beta chain) was documented in a study of identical twins (dated by TCRdb to between 2015 and 2016). Background for the entire study: To test whether fetal clonotypes persist, this study deep-sequenced TCR alpha and beta repertoires from monozygotic twins, from unrelated adults of various ages, and from cord blood. To rule out contamination, the twin experiments were replicated at different times with different library preparation protocols.

The library came from 5' RACE. TCRdb records Illumina HiSeq 2000 as the sequencer. A universal primer binding site was added through template switching, and the final cDNA carried a unique molecular identifier so that TCR cDNA molecules could be counted accurately. First-strand cDNA for TCR alpha and beta chains was synthesized from specific primers in the conserved constant-segment region. To control for contamination, each cDNA library was double barcoded with a SMART-Mk sample barcode plus Illumina barcodes. TruSeq adapter sequences and Illumina sample barcodes were added in two successive PCR steps. The Illumina HiSeq platform was used with custom primers to sequence TCR alpha and beta cDNA libraries. In the paper's pipeline: Unique molecular identifiers were extracted from raw reads with MiGEC, and CDR3 positions were determined with MiXCR. Recombination models were inferred per individual with the repgenHMM and IGoR tools using an EM algorithm. The analysis of shared clonotypes was done with the tcR package in R, with sharing normalized by the product of cloneset sizes. Out-of-frame nonproductive sequences were analyzed to study raw recombination free of thymic and clonal selection effects. Clones were called with MiXCR by TCRdb after fastp trimmed the public reads at Q25, and only in-frame beta chains were retained. Each CDR3 protein appears once, grouped with its most common genes and DNA. The V and J calls were determined by TCRdb, not by the authors. For this sample the table gives hundreds of thousands of distinct CDR3 sequences, of which approximately 20% were detected only once. Approximately 0.48% of the sample is in the top ten clones.

The study at large found these results: Abundant cord blood beta clonotypes had fewer insertions, young adult naive repertoires showed a similar but weaker trend, and memory repertoires showed no such trend. Because the same donors could not be followed over many years, the conclusions depended on cross-sectional statistical analysis. In beta out-of-frame sequences, excess twin sharing was weaker, because having fewer shared sequences lowered the signal-to-noise ratio. Compared with coincidental sharing between unrelated individuals, out-of-frame TCR alpha sequences shared between twins showed an excess of sequences with low generation probability. In monozygotic twins, recombination models systematically underestimated out-of-frame TCR alpha sharing, but the models matched the sharing seen between unrelated individuals. Zero-insertion analyses could be partly confounded by invariant T cells such as MAIT and iNKT, although diverse VJ usage argued against such confounding for most clonotypes.

Sequences LGHDT (CDR1) and YNNKEL (CDR2) are obtained from the germline V gene (reference sequence). Germline trimming amounts to 4 bases on V and 6 bases on J, with 6 as the count of junction bases outside the gene matches. The CDR3 runs 13 amino acids, cysteine and phenylalanine included. Solely the CDR3 DNA is kept, with 39 bases framed from the first base. Every donor in the study was a healthy Caucasian. Three pairs of female monozygotic twins, all aged 18 to 29 years, made up the twin cohort. Positive isolation kits from Invitrogen were used to isolate the CD4+ and CD8+ T cell populations. This clonotype was counted a few times. Its antigen has not been determined. No base quality values were provided; no much bigger clone lies one nucleotide off. These data also featured in a second study, about yellow fever vaccine responses in identical twins. As that second study puts it: The T cell response to vaccination in identical twins was reported by the authors to appear partly convergent and partly personalized. The study precisely tracked vaccine-responding T cell clones in identical twins.

The clonotype comes from a woman younger than 35 in good health. The chain was built from TRBV3-1 and TRBJ2-7; TRBD1 matches 7 bases in the middle. Sequenced: CD4+ T cells sorted from blood. The nucleotide sequence reads as follows: TGTGCCAGCAGCCGGTCAACAGGGGTCGAGCAGTACTTC. Its translation reads: CASSRSTGVEQYF.